Sequencing of this TCR beta chain was carried out in a study of identical twins. Study findings and constraints: Beta clonotypes that were abundant in cord blood contained fewer insertions, a pattern absent from memory repertoires.

Note on this clonotype: The antigen is undetermined.

Germline V gene data show CDR1 as MDHEN and CDR2 as SYDVKM. CDR3 length: 15 residues. V lost 5 bases and J 3 bases, leaving 15 bases between the germline ends. One entry per CDR3 protein results from TCRdb running MiXCR on the 5' RACE reads. Here the sample spans around 340,000 distinct CDR3 sequences, more than 9% being singletons. These sequences were also reported in another study, on yellow fever vaccine responses in identical twins.

Material: CD8+ T cells sorted from blood. The chain uses TRBV28 and TRBJ2-3; D might be TRBD2 (7 bases). The clonotype was recovered from a young woman in good health. The CDR3 sequence: CASSNGGGATDTQYF. The CDR3 nucleotides are TGTGCCAGCAGTAATGGTGGGGGGGCAACAGATACGCAGTATTTT.